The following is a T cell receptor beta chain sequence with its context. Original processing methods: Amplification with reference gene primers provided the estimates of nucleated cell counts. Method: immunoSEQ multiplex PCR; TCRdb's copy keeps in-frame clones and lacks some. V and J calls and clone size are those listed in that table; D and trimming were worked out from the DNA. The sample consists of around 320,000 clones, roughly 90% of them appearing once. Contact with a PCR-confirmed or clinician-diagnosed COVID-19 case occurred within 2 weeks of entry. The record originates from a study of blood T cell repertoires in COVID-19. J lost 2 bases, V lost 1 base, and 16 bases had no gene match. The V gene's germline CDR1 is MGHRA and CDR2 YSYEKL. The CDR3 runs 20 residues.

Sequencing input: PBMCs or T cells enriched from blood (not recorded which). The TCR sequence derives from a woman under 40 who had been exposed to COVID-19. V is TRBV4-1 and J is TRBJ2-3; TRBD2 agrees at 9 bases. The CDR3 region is CASSQVFRGASGESTDTQYF. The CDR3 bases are TGCGCCAGCAGCCAAGTTTTCCGTGGGGCTAGCGGGGAATCCACAGATACGCAGTATTTT.